These 10 T cell receptor beta chains were all obtained from the same sample, sequenced in a study of T cells in Graves' hyperthyroidism and ophthalmopathy. The CDR3 regions of TCR beta were amplified from RNA transcripts. The HTBI set primed first-round TCR CDR3 RT-PCR. TCRdb re-derived calls from the multiplex PCR reads in MiXCR, one entry per CDR3 protein. Among almost 500,000 distinct CDR3 sequences, about 20% were seen once, and the ten largest hold under 55%. The specimen sequenced was blood. The receptors originated from a woman between 65 and 79 years old with Graves' ophthalmopathy.

The J gene is TRBJ2-7, the V gene TRBV5-1; 9 bases match TRBD2. Trimming cost V 1 base and J 3 bases; bases outside gene matches: 2. The CDR3 spans 14 residues. Germline-derived CDR1 and CDR2 are SGHRS and YFSETQ. The CDR3 nucleotides read TGCGCCAGCAGCTTGAAGACTAGCGGCTACGAGCAGTACTTC. It specifies CASSLKTSGYEQYF.

This clonotype was seen a few times. The chain couples TRBV3-1 to TRBJ2-1; D is unclear. The CDR3 spans 11 residues. V was shortened by 6 bases and J by 8 bases, with 8 bases between the two germline ends. CDR1 is LGHDT and CDR2 is YNNKEL in the germline V gene (reference sequence). The CDR3 nucleotides are TGTGCCAGCAGTTCCGGTTATGAGCAGTTCTTC. Translated: CASSSGYEQFF.

The rearrangement links TRBV3-1 to TRBJ2-1, with 16 bases lining up with TRBD2. The junction had 10 bases not matched to a gene; V was cut back by 0 bases and J by 8 bases. The germline V gene encodes CDR1 LGHDT and CDR2 YNNKEL (reference sequence). This CDR3 has 19 amino acids. The DNA for the CDR3 is TGTGCCAGCAGCCAAGATCCCGCGGGACTAGCGGGAGGGCTCGATGAGCAGTTCTTC. Amino acids: CASSQDPAGLAGGLDEQFF.

This clonotype was picked up a small number of times. The chain uses TRBV4-3 and TRBJ2-1, with D possibly TRBD2 on 6 matching bases. Germline V gives CDR1 LGHNA, CDR2 YSLEER. The V gene lost 1 base and the J gene lost 8 bases, with 15 bases spanning the gap. This CDR3 spans 15 amino acids. CDR3 residues: CASSQGLADGDEQFF. The CDR3 DNA is TGCGCCAGCAGCCAAGGTTTAGCGGACGGGGATGAGCAGTTCTTC.

This chain uses TRBV7-3 with TRBJ2-1, with 8 positions matching TRBD2. The germline gives CDR1 SGHTA, CDR2 FQGTGA. The CDR3 covers 15 residues. The V and J ends lost 5 bases and 4 bases, in that order; junction bases with no gene match: 7. CDR3 sequence reads: CASSLTSEHYNEQFF. Here the CDR3 DNA reads TGTGCCAGCAGCCTGACTAGCGAACATTACAATGAGCAGTTCTTC. The complete variable domain, with remaining parts taken from reference TRBV7-3 and TRBJ2-1, reads GAGVSQTPSNKVTEKGKYVELRCDPISGHTALYWYRQSLGQGPEFLIYFQGTGAADDSGLPNDRFFAVRPEGSVSTLKIQRTERGDSAVYLCASSLTSEHYNEQFFGPGTRLTVL.

This clonotype has ten or more counts. The CDR3 coding sequence is TGTGCCAGCAGAAGTCCGGGCCCGGGGGCTTTCTTT. It specifies CASRSPGPGAFF. The V call is TRBV28, the J call TRBJ1-1; D is uncertain. Germline assignment: CDR1 MDHEN and CDR2 SYDVKM. The CDR3 loop spans 12 amino acids. V lost 6 bases and J lost 11, with 16 bases in between.

The rearrangement uses TRBV7-2 and TRBJ2-2; 11 bases agree with TRBD2. Germline values: CDR1 SGHTA, CDR2 FQGNSA. The CDR3 contains 16 residues. The J segment lost 1 base and the V segment lost 3 bases, leaving 1 base of the junction unmatched. The CDR3 DNA follows: TGTGCCAGCAGCTTCGGGACTAGCGGGAACACCGGGGAGCTGTTTTTT. Translated: CASSFGTSGNTGELFF.

This clonotype has at least ten counts. This sequence joins TRBV20-1 and TRBJ2-1; 11 positions agree with TRBD2. V gave up 5 bases and J gave up 6 bases; unmatched junction bases: 12. The CDR3 length is 16 residues. CDR1 and CDR2 (germline): DFQATT, SNEGSKA (reference sequence). In DNA form, the CDR3 reads TGCAGTGCTTCCCCGACTAGCGGGACGGAGCGCAATGAGCAGTTCTTC. Amino acid sequence: CSASPTSGTERNEQFF.

The V call is TRBV10-1, the J call TRBJ2-1; 12 nucleotides align to TRBD2. The J segment lost 5 bases and the V segment lost 5 bases, leaving 13 bases of the junction unmatched. Germline V lookup: CDR1 WNHNN, CDR2 SYGVQD (reference sequence). The CDR3 runs 18 residues. The DNA for the CDR3 is TGCGCCAGCAGTTACTCGGGACTAGCGGGTGCGGTGGACAATGAGCAGTTCTTC. This codes for CASSYSGLAGAVDNEQFF.

In the case of this clonotype: Since a much larger clone is just one base distant, this may be a read error. The CDR3 DNA follows: TGTGCCAGCGCATCTACAGGGGAGTATGGCTACACCTTC. This codes for CASASTGEYGYTF. The chain uses TRBV7-9 and TRBJ1-2; 7 bases map to TRBD1. The CDR3 runs 13 residues. V lost 8 bases, J lost 5 bases, and 8 bases stayed unmatched. The germline V gene has CDR1 SEHNR and CDR2 FQNEAQ (reference sequence).